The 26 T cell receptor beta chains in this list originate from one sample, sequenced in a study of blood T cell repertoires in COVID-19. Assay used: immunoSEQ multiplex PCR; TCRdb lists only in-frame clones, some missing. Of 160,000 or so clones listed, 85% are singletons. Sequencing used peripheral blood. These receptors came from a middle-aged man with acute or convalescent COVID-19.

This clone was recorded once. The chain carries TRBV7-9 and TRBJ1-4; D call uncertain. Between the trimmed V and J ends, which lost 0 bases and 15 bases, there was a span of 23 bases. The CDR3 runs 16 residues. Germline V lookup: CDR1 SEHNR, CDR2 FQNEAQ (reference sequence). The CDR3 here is CASSLARSLEIKTVFF. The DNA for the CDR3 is TGTGCCAGCAGCTTAGCCCGGAGTCTCGAAATAAAAACTGTGTTTTTT. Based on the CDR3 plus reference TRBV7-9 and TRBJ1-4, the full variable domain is DTGVSQNPRHKITKRGQNVTFRCDPISEHNRLYWYRQTLGQGPEFLTYFQNEAQLEKSRLLSDRFSAERPKGSFSTLEIQRTEQGDSAMYLCASSLARSLEIKTVFFGSGTQLSVL.

CDR3 in amino acids: CASIETGGTTEAFF. CDR3 nucleotide sequence: TGTGCCAGCATCGAGACAGGGGGGACGACTGAAGCTTTCTTT. The V gene is TRBV7-9, the J gene TRBJ1-1; TRBD1 matches at 9 bases. V was pared by 7 bases and J by 5 bases, with 8 bases of the junction left unmatched. CDR1 is SEHNR and CDR2 is FQNEAQ in the germline V gene (reference sequence). The CDR3 length is 14 residues.

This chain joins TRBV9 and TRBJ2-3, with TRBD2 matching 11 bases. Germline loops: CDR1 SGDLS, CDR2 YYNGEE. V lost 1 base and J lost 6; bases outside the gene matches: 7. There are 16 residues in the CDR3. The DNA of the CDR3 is TGTGCCAGCAGCGTACTAGCGGGGGGAATCGAGGATACGCAGTATTTT. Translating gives CASSVLAGGIEDTQYF.

As DNA, the CDR3 is TGTGCCAGCTCACTGGGACAGGGGAACACCGGGGAGCTGTTTTTT. This translates into CASSLGQGNTGELFF. The chain links TRBV18 to TRBJ2-2; 9 nucleotides agree with TRBD1. This CDR3 region has 15 residues. V lost 4 bases to trimming and J lost 1 base; unmatched junction nucleotides: 1. Germline values: CDR1 KGHSH, CDR2 LQKENI.

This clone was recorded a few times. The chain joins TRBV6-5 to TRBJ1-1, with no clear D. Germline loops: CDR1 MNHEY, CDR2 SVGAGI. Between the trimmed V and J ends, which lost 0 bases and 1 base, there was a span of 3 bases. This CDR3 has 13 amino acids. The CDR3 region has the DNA TGTGCCAGCAGTTACTCACAGAACACTGAAGCTTTCTTT. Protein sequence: CASSYSQNTEAFF.

This chain's CDR3 is CASSFNEGRNEQYF. CDR3 DNA sequence: TGTGCCAGCAGTTTTAATGAGGGGAGGAACGAGCAGTACTTC. The J gene is TRBJ2-7, the V gene TRBV28; maybe TRBD2 (6 bases). Trimming removed 3 bases at V and 5 bases at J, with 14 bases between. Germline CDR1 and CDR2: MDHEN and SYDVKM. The CDR3 covers 14 residues.

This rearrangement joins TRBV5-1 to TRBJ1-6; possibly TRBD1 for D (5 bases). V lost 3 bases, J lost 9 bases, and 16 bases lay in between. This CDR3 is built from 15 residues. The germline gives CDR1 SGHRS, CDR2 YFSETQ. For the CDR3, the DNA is TGCGCCAGCAGCTCCACAGGAATCAATACTTCACCCCTCCACTTT. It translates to CASSSTGINTSPLHF.

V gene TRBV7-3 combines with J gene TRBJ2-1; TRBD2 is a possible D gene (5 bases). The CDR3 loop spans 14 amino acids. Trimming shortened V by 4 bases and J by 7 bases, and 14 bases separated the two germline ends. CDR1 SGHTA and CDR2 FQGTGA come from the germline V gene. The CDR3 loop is CASSSSGRGNEQFF. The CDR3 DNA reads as TGTGCCAGCAGCTCCTCAGGACGAGGGAATGAGCAGTTCTTC.

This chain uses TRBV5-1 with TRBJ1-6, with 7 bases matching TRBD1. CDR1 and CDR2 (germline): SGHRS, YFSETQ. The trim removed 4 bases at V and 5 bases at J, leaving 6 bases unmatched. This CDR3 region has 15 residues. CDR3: CASSPGTANNSPLHF. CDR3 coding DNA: TGCGCCAGCAGCCCCGGGACAGCGAATAATTCACCCCTCCACTTT.

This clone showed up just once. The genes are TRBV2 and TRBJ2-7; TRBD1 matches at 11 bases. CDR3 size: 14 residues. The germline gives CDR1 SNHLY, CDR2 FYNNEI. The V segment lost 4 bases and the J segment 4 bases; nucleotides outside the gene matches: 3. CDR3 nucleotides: TGTGCCAGCAGTGCCGGGACAGGGGGATACGAGCAGTACTTC. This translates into CASSAGTGGYEQYF. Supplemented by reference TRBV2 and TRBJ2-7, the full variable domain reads EPEVTQTPSHQVTQMGQEVILRCVPISNHLYFYWYRQILGQKVEFLVSFYNNEISEKSEIFDDQFSVERPDGSNFTLKIRSTKLEDSAMYFCASSAGTGGYEQYFGPGTRLTVT.

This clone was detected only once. CDR3 loop: CASGELRYNEQFF. The CDR3 nucleotides are TGTGCCAGCGGGGAGTTGCGCTACAATGAGCAGTTCTTC. The V gene is TRBV2, the J gene TRBJ2-1; D is perhaps TRBD2 (5 bases). With 8 bases removed from V and 3 bases from J, the gap between germline ends came to 11 bases. Per the germline V gene, CDR1 is SNHLY and CDR2 is FYNNEI. The CDR3 runs to 13 residues.

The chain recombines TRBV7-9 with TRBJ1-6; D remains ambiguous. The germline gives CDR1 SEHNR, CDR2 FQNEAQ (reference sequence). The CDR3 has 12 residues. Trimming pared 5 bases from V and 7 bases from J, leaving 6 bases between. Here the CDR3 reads CASSPPNSPLHF. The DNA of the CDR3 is TGTGCCAGCAGCCCTCCGAATTCACCCCTCCACTTT.

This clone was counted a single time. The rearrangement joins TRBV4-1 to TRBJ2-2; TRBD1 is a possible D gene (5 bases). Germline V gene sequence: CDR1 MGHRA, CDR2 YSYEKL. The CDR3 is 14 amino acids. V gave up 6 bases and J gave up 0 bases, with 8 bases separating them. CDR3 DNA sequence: TGCGCCAGCAGGACAGCATCGAACACCGGGGAGCTGTTTTTT. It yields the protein CASRTASNTGELFF.

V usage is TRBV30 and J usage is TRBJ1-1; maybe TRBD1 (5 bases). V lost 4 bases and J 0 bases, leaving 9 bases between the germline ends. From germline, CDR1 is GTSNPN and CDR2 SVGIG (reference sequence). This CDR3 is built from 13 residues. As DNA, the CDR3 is TGTGCCTGGAAGACAGACGTGAACACTGAAGCTTTCTTT. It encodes CAWKTDVNTEAFF.

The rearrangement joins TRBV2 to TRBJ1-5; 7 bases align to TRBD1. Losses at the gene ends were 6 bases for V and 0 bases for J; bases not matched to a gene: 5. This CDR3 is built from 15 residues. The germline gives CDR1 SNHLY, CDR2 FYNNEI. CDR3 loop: CASRGGQISNQPQHF. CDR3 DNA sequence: TGTGCCAGCAGGGGGGGACAGATTAGCAATCAGCCCCAGCATTTT.

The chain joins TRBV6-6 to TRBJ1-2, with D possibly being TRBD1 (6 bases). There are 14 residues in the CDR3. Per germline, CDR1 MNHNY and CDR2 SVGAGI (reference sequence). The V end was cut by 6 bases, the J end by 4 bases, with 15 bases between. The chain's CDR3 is CASREKQGGYGYTF. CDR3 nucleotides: TGTGCCAGCAGGGAAAAACAGGGCGGCTATGGCTACACCTTC.

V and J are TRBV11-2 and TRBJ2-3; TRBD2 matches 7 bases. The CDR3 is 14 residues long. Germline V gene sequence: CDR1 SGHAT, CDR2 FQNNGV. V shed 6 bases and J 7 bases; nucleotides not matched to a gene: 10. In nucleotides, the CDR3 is TGTGCCAGCAGTTTGACCGGGAGCGGGAATACGCAGTATTTT. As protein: CASSLTGSGNTQYF.

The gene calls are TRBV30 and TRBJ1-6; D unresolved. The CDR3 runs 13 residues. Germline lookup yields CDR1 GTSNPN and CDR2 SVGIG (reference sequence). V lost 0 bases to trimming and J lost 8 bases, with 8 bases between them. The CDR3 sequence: CAWSVNSDSPLHF. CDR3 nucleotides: TGTGCCTGGAGTGTAAACAGTGATTCACCCCTCCACTTT.

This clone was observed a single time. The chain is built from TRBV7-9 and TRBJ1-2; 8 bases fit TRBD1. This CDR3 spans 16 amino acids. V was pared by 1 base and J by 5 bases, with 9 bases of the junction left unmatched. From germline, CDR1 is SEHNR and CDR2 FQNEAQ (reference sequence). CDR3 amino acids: CASSLGGDRRTYGYTF. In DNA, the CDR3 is TGTGCCAGCAGCTTAGGAGGGGACAGGCGCACGTATGGCTACACCTTC.

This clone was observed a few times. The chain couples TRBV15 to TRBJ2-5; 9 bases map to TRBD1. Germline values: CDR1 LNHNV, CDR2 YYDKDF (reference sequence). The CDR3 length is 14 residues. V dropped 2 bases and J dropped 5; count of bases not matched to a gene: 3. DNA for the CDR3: TGTGCCACCAGCAGAACAGGGGGCATGGAGACCCAGTACTTC. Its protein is CATSRTGGMETQYF.

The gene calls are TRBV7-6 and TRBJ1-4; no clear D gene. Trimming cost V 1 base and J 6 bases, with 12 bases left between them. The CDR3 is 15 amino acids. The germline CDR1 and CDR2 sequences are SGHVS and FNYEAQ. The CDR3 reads CASSLEAGLYEKLFF. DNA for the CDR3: TGTGCCAGCAGCTTAGAGGCAGGCCTGTATGAAAAACTGTTTTTT.

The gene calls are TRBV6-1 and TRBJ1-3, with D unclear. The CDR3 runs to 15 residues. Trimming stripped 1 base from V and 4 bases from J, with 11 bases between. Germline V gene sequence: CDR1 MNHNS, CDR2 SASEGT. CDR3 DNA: TGTGCCAGCAGTGAAGAGTGGCCCTCAGGAAACACCATATATTTT. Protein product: CASSEEWPSGNTIYF.

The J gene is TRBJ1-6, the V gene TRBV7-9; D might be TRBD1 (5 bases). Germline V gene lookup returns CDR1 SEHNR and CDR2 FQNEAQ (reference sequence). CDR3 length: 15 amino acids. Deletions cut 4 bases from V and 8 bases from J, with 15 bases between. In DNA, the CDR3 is TGTGCCAGCAGCTCCGGGGGGGTTTATGATTCACCCCTCCACTTT. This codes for CASSSGGVYDSPLHF.

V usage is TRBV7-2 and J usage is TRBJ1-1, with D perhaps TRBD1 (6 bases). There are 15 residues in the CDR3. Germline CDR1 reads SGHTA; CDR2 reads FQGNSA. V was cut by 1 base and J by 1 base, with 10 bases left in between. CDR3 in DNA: TGTGCCAGCAGCTTAGTTGGGGACAAGAACACTGAAGCTTTCTTT. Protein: CASSLVGDKNTEAFF.

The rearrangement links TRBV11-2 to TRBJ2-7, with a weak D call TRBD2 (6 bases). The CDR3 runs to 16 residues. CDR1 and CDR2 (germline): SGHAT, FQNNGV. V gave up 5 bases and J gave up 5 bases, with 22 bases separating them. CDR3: CASSPTSARTGDEQYF. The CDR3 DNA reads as TGTGCCAGCAGCCCTACGAGTGCAAGAACGGGGGACGAGCAGTACTTC.

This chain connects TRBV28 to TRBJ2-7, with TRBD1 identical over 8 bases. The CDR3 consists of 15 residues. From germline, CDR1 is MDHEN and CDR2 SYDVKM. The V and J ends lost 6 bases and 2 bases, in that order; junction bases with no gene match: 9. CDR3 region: CASRPDPTGAYEQYF. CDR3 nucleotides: TGTGCCAGCAGACCCGATCCGACAGGGGCCTACGAGCAGTACTTC.